The 25 T cell receptor beta chains reported below all come from one sample, sequenced in a study of shared clonotypes between healthy human individuals. The method was immunoSEQ multiplex PCR; TCRdb's version includes in-frame clones alone and lacks a portion of them. The data show about 2 million clones, around 96% seen once. CD45RO-negative cells were positively selected for CCR7, leaving out terminally differentiated effector memory CD45RA+ cells. The sample comprised naive CD8+ T cells sorted from blood. The receptors originated from a man younger than 30 in good health.

This chain connects TRBV5-4 to TRBJ2-5, with 8 nucleotides matching TRBD1. V lost 3 bases and J lost 5; bases outside the gene matches: 3. The CDR3 sequence is 13 residues long. Germline loops: CDR1 SGHNT, CDR2 YYREEE (reference sequence). DNA for the CDR3: TGTGCCAGCAGCTCATGGACAGGGGAGACCCAGTACTTC. As protein: CASSSWTGETQYF.

The chain's CDR3 is CASRSRGKDGPYTEAFF. Written as DNA, the CDR3 is TGTGCCAGTAGGTCCCGGGGGAAGGACGGCCCCTACACTGAAGCTTTCTTT. V gene TRBV19 combines with J gene TRBJ1-1; the D gene is possibly TRBD1 (5 bases). From germline, CDR1 is LNHDA and CDR2 SQIVND (reference sequence). V lost 6 bases, J lost 3 bases, and 23 bases lay in between. The CDR3 runs to 17 residues.

The J gene is TRBJ1-1, the V gene TRBV11-1; 9 bases match TRBD1. Germline V gene sequence: CDR1 SGHAT, CDR2 FQDESV (reference sequence). This CDR3 is 17 amino acids long. V dropped 6 bases and J dropped 0; count of bases not matched to a gene: 11. DNA for the CDR3: TGTGCCAGCAGGCGGTCCGGGACAGGGCCCATGAACACTGAAGCTTTCTTT. Protein product: CASRRSGTGPMNTEAFF.

The V call is TRBV7-9, the J call TRBJ1-2, with TRBD1 as a possible D gene (5 bases). V shed 3 bases and J shed 6 bases, with 14 bases lying between them. CDR3 length: 14 residues. The V gene's germline CDR1 is SEHNR and CDR2 FQNEAQ (reference sequence). The CDR3: CASSLGRGLDGYTF. The CDR3, as DNA: TGTGCCAGCAGCTTGGGTAGGGGACTCGATGGCTACACCTTC. The complete variable domain, with remaining parts taken from reference TRBV7-9 and TRBJ1-2, reads DTGVSQNPRHKITKRGQNVTFRCDPISEHNRLYWYRQTLGQGPEFLTYFQNEAQLEKSRLLSDRFSAERPKGSFSTLEIQRTEQGDSAMYLCASSLGRGLDGYTFGSGTRLTVV.

The chain recombines TRBV4-1 with TRBJ2-3; 7 positions agree with TRBD1. This CDR3 is 14 amino acids long. The V gene's germline CDR1 is MGHRA and CDR2 YSYEKL. The ends lost 5 bases at V and 4 bases at J; junction bases unmatched: 6. CDR3 DNA: TGCGCCAGCAGCATTCGACAGGGCGCAGATACGCAGTATTTT. Residues: CASSIRQGADTQYF.

As to this clone: The sample has other DNA sequences that encode this CDR3 too. The genes are TRBV5-8 and TRBJ2-5; the D is unclear. This CDR3 has 13 amino acids. Germline assignment: CDR1 SGHTS and CDR2 YDEGEE. V shed 0 bases and J shed 3 bases, with 6 bases lying between them. The CDR3, as DNA: TGTGCCAGCAGCTTGGACGGAGAAGAGACCCAGTACTTC. It encodes CASSLDGEETQYF. Variable domain in full (rest from reference TRBV5-8 and TRBJ2-5): EAGVTQSPTHLIKTRGQQATLRCSPISGHTSVYWYQQALGLGLQFLLWYDEGEERNRGNFPPRFSGRQFPNYSSELNVNALELEDSALYLCASSLDGEETQYFGPGTRLLVL.

J is TRBJ1-1 and V is TRBV5-6; D gene unclear. CDR3 length: 14 amino acids. V dropped 0 bases and J dropped 0 bases, with 6 bases sitting between them. The V gene's germline CDR1 is SGHDT and CDR2 YYEEEE. The CDR3 DNA sequence: TGTGCCAGCAGCTTGGAGGTGATGAACACTGAAGCTTTCTTT. Translating gives CASSLEVMNTEAFF.

Of note for this clone: Other DNA sequences of this sample code for an identical CDR3. The rearrangement uses TRBV27 and TRBJ2-7; no clear D gene. The CDR3 length is 13 residues. In germline, CDR1 is MNHEY, CDR2 SMNVEV (reference sequence). V was pared by 4 bases and J by 2 bases, with 9 bases between. The CDR3 region is CASSSDGAYEQYF. The CDR3 DNA follows: TGTGCCAGCAGTTCGGACGGAGCCTACGAGCAGTACTTC.

In this sample, this clone turned up once. The rearrangement links TRBV6-5 to TRBJ2-2; D is undetermined. Per germline, CDR1 MNHEY and CDR2 SVGAGI. This CDR3 has 13 amino acids. The V end was cut by 4 bases, the J end by 6 bases, with 9 bases between. This CDR3 is CASSSQWAGELFF. The CDR3 nucleotides are TGTGCCAGCAGTTCCCAGTGGGCCGGGGAGCTGTTTTTT.

The chain uses TRBV9 and TRBJ2-5; no definite D call. This CDR3 spans 13 amino acids. Germline V gene data show CDR1 as SGDLS and CDR2 as YYNGEE. Trimming removed 0 bases from V and 5 bases from J, with 8 bases in between. The CDR3 nucleotides read TGTGCCAGCAGCGTAGGAGACGCCGAGACCCAGTACTTC. This codes for CASSVGDAETQYF.

This sequence joins TRBV6-7 and TRBJ2-1; 11 bases agree with TRBD1. TRBV6-7 is assigned to the ORF class and has an uncertain function. V lost 6 bases and J lost 10; bases outside the gene matches: 8. The CDR3 runs to 14 residues. CDR3 in DNA: TGTGCCAGCAGGAAAAACGGACAGGGGGCGGAGCAGTTCTTC. Residues: CASRKNGQGAEQFF.

The V gene is TRBV7-9, the J gene TRBJ1-2; the D is unclear. V lost 7 bases and J lost 5, with 14 bases in between. This CDR3 is built from 13 residues. CDR1 SEHNR and CDR2 FQNEAQ come from the germline V gene (reference sequence). The DNA of the CDR3 is TGTGCCAGCACCCGGCCCGGGCTGTATGGCTACACCTTC. Its protein product is CASTRPGLYGYTF.

The chain is built from TRBV11-2 and TRBJ1-3; D is unresolved. The CDR3 runs 15 residues. V was shortened by 3 bases and J by 1 base, with 10 bases between the two germline ends. Germline values: CDR1 SGHAT, CDR2 FQNNGV. CDR3 amino acids: CASSFRLESGNTIYF. The DNA for the CDR3 is TGTGCCAGCAGCTTTAGGCTCGAATCTGGAAACACCATATATTTT.

This chain connects TRBV9 to TRBJ2-5; the match to TRBD1 covers 7 bases. Trimming removed 1 base from V and 3 bases from J; junction bases left unmatched: 6. This CDR3 contains 15 residues. Germline CDR1 and CDR2: SGDLS and YYNGEE. CDR3: CASSVYGTAEETQYF. The CDR3 DNA reads as TGTGCCAGCAGCGTATATGGGACAGCCGAAGAGACCCAGTACTTC.

The rearrangement links TRBV6-5 to TRBJ2-7; 11 bases fit TRBD1. The V and J ends lost 6 bases and 8 bases, in that order; junction bases with no gene match: 6. CDR3 size: 13 residues. Germline V gene data show CDR1 as MNHEY and CDR2 as SVGAGI. CDR3 bases: TGTGCCAGCAGATCAGGGACAGGGGGGAAGCAGTACTTC. This sequence encodes CASRSGTGGKQYF.

The genes are TRBV4-1 and TRBJ2-3; 7 bases agree with TRBD2. The germline V gene has CDR1 MGHRA and CDR2 YSYEKL. This CDR3 is built from 17 residues. The V gene end was trimmed by 0 bases and the J gene end by 6 bases; junction bases not matched to a gene: 12. The CDR3 here is CASSQDGLAAYMDTQYF. In DNA form, the CDR3 reads TGCGCCAGCAGCCAAGATGGGCTAGCGGCCTACATGGATACGCAGTATTTT.

The chain combines TRBV5-6 with TRBJ1-4; 10 nucleotides align to TRBD1. The CDR3 has 16 residues. The V and J ends lost 3 bases and 7 bases, in that order; junction bases with no gene match: 9. Germline CDR1 reads SGHDT; CDR2 reads YYEEEE. Here the CDR3 DNA reads TGTGCCAGCAGCTCAGAGTCCGGGACAGGGGCTGAAAAACTGTTTTTT. Translation gives CASSSESGTGAEKLFF.

The chain couples TRBV4-1 to TRBJ1-1; D not resolved. There are 15 residues in the CDR3. Germline V gene sequence: CDR1 MGHRA, CDR2 YSYEKL. V lost 0 bases to trimming and J lost 2 bases, with 10 bases between them. As DNA, the CDR3 is TGCGCCAGCAGCCAAGATGGGCAGACAAACACTGAAGCTTTCTTT. It yields the protein CASSQDGQTNTEAFF.

The rearrangement joins TRBV4-1 to TRBJ2-1; tentatively, D is TRBD2 (5 bases). V gave up 0 bases and J gave up 13 bases, with 16 bases separating them. The CDR3 length is 14 residues. Per the germline V gene, CDR1 is MGHRA and CDR2 is YSYEKL. CDR3 DNA sequence: TGCGCCAGCAGCCAAGACCGGATGGCGGGCTTTCAGTTCTTC. Translated: CASSQDRMAGFQFF.

The rearrangement uses TRBV19 and TRBJ2-7, with D perhaps TRBD1 or TRBD2 (5 bases each). This CDR3 spans 11 amino acids. Germline V gene sequence: CDR1 LNHDA, CDR2 SQIVND (reference sequence). The V end was cut by 5 bases, the J end by 6 bases, with 8 bases between. This CDR3 is CASSWGTEQYF. The CDR3 DNA is TGTGCCAGTAGTTGGGGGACCGAGCAGTACTTC.

The V gene is TRBV27, the J gene TRBJ2-7; 7 bases match TRBD1. The V and J ends lost 6 bases and 0 bases, in that order; junction bases with no gene match: 14. The germline CDR1 and CDR2 sequences are MNHEY and SMNVEV (reference sequence). This CDR3 is built from 17 residues. The chain's CDR3 is CASRMGQPTQNSYEQYF. The CDR3 DNA is TGTGCCAGCAGAATGGGACAGCCTACCCAAAACTCCTACGAGCAGTACTTC.

V and J are TRBV30 and TRBJ2-3; D is possibly TRBD1 (6 bases). From germline, CDR1 is GTSNPN and CDR2 SVGIG (reference sequence). The CDR3 has 15 amino acids. V lost 8 bases and J 2 bases, leaving 20 bases between the germline ends. The DNA of the CDR3 is TGTGCCGCGACAGGACCCCTCGACTTCACAGATACGCAGTATTTT. Protein: CAATGPLDFTDTQYF.

The chain joins TRBV5-6 to TRBJ2-1; 13 positions agree with TRBD2. V was pared by 5 bases and J by 7 bases, with 9 bases of the junction left unmatched. The CDR3 has 16 amino acids. Germline CDR1 and CDR2: SGHDT and YYEEEE. DNA for the CDR3: TGTGCCAGCAGGCATACTAGCGGGGGGGCCTCTAATGAGCAGTTCTTC. Translation: CASRHTSGGASNEQFF.

The chain uses TRBV6-1 and TRBJ1-1; D is unresolved. Germline loops: CDR1 MNHNS, CDR2 SASEGT. V was cut by 1 base and J by 0 bases, with 3 bases left in between. CDR3 length equals 13 residues. The CDR3 coding sequence is TGTGCCAGCAGTGAAGTTCTGAACACTGAAGCTTTCTTT. It translates to CASSEVLNTEAFF.

This chain uses TRBV7-9 with TRBJ2-7; 9 bases are shared with TRBD1. V trimming: 1 base; J trimming: 5 bases; junction bases outside the gene matches: 6. This CDR3 is built from 15 residues. Germline assignment: CDR1 SEHNR and CDR2 FQNEAQ (reference sequence). The CDR3 DNA is TGTGCCAGCAGCTTAGAACAGGGGGCTCACAACGAGCAGTACTTC. It translates to CASSLEQGAHNEQYF.